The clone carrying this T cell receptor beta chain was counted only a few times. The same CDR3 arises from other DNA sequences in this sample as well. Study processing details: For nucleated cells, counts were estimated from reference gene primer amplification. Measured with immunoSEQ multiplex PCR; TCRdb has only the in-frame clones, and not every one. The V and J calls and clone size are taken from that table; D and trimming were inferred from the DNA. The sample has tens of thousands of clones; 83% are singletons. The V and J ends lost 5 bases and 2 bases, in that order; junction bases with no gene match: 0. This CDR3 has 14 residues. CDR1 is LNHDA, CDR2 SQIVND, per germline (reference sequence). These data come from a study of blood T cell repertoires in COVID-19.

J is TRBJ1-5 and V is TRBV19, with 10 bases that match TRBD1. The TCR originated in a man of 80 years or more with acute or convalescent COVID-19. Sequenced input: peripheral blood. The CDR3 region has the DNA TGTGCCAGTAGTGGGACAGGGGGCAATCAGCCCCAGCATTTT. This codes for CASSGTGGNQPQHF. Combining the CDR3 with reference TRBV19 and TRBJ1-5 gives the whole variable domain DGGITQSPKYLFRKEGQNVTLSCEQNLNHDAMYWYRQDPGQGLRLIYYSQIVNDFQKGDIAEGYSVSREKKESFPLTVTSAQKNPTAFYLCASSGTGGNQPQHFGDGTRLSIL.